The source of this TCR beta chain is a study of T cell repertoires in cytomegalovirus infection. One entry per CDR3 protein, called by TCRdb with MiXCR from the reads. This sample has under 300,000 distinct CDR3 sequences, with over 15% found just once. CDR3 length equals 15 residues. Looked up from germline, CDR1 is SQVTM and CDR2 is ANQGSEA. The trim removed 2 bases at V and 8 bases at J, leaving 10 bases unmatched. The source material was CD8+ T cells from PBMCs. This clonotype was sampled from a human donor in good health (CMV status not recorded). Some clones in this sample may be carry-over from other donors' samples. The chain joins TRBV29-1 to TRBJ2-1, with 9 bases matching TRBD1. The CDR3 nucleotides are TGCAGCGTTGAATCGGGACAGGGCTTTATGTATGAGCAGTTCTTC. This sequence encodes CSVESGQGFMYEQFF.